A single T cell receptor (beta chain) is shown here with its context. What it recognizes is unknown. An end of the junction differs from the germline gene, which may be a read error. The input was approximately 0.45 ug total RNA; TCR beta cDNA was made from it with a constant-region primer. It was through three nested multiplex PCR rounds of slightly modified ARM-PCR that TCR beta libraries arose. Amplification in the first two PCR rounds was performed using TRBV1-TRBV30 forward primers and a C-beta reverse primer for roughly 9 cycles each. TCRdb re-called the multiplex PCR reads through MiXCR, storing one row per CDR3 protein. In the table there are approximately 190,000 distinct CDR3 sequences, roughly 80% of which are singletons. This entry is derived from a study of tumor-infiltrating lymphocytes in primary liver carcinoma. For the study at large: Tumors measured roughly 4 to 11 cm and were stage T1-T3 N0M0. Study results and caveats: Tumor top-250-clone fractions significantly exceeded those of blood (p = 0.039). Pairs comparing tumor with adjacent tissue or blood overlapped less than pairs drawn from tumor regions.

This CDR3 is 14 amino acids long. Germline V gene data show CDR1 as SGHTA and CDR2 as FQGNSA. Each 20-30 mg portion of unsorted bulk tissue served as the source for co-extraction of RNA and DNA. The origin of this receptor is a middle-aged man with primary liver carcinoma and hepatitis B virus infection. The chain has TRBV7-2 and TRBJ1-1; D possibly corresponds to TRBD1 (5 bases). Sequences were obtained from tumor tissue from primary liver carcinoma. The CDR3, as DNA: TGTGCCAGCAGCTTTCAAATCAGGGCCACTGCAGCTTTCTTT. Its translation is CASSFQIRATAAFF. Looking up the rest from reference TRBV7-2 and TRBJ1-1 gives the full variable domain: GAGVSQSPSNKVTEKGKDVELRCDPISGHTALYWYRQSLGQGLEFLIYFQGNSAPDKSGLPSDRFSAERTGGSVSTLTIQRTQQEDSAVYLCASSFQIRATAAFFGQGTRLTVV.